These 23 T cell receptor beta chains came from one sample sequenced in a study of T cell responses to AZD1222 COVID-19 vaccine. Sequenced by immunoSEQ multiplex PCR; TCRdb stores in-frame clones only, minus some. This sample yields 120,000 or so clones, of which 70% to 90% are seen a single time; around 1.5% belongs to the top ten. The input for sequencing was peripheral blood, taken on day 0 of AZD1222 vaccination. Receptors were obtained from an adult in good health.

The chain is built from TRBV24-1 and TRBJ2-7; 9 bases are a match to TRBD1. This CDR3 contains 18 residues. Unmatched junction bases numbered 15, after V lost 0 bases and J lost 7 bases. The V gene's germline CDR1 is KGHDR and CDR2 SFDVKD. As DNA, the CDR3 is TGTGCCACCAGTGATTTGGGGCTCCGGGACAGGGATAGGGGGGAGCAGTACTTC. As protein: CATSDLGLRDRDRGEQYF.

The chain's CDR3 is CASSKGRAGGGNTIYF. In DNA form, the CDR3 reads TGTGCCAGTAGTAAGGGCAGGGCGGGAGGTGGAAACACCATATATTTT. This rearrangement joins TRBV19 to TRBJ1-3; possibly TRBD1 for D (5 bases). Germline loops: CDR1 LNHDA, CDR2 SQIVND (reference sequence). This CDR3 comprises 16 residues. The V and J ends lost 4 bases and 3 bases respectively, with 16 bases between them.

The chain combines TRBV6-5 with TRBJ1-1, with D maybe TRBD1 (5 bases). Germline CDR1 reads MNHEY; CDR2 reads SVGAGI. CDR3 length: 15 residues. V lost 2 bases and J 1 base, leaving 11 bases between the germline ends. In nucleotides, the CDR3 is TGTGCCAGCAGTTACCCAGGGTTAGGGAACACTGAAGCTTTCTTT. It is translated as CASSYPGLGNTEAFF.

CDR3 coding DNA: TGTGCCAGCAGCCAACTCCTGACAGGGGGTACAGCTAACTATGGCTACACCTTC. Translation: CASSQLLTGGTANYGYTF. The chain employs TRBV14 and TRBJ1-2; 9 bases match TRBD1. This CDR3 contains 18 residues. The junction had 10 bases not matched to a gene; V was cut back by 2 bases and J by 0 bases. Germline V gene sequence: CDR1 SGHDN, CDR2 FVKESK.

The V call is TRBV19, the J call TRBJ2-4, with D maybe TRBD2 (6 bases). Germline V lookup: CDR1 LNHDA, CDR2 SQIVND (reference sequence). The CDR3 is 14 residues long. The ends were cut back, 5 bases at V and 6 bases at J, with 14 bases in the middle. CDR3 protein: CASSATRAPNIQYF. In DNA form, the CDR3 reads TGTGCCAGTAGTGCGACTAGGGCACCAAACATTCAGTACTTC.

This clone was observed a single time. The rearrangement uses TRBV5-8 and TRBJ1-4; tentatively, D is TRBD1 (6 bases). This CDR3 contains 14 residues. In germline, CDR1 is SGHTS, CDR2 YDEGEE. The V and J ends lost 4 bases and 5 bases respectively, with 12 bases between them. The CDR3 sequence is CASSPGTYNEKLFF. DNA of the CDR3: TGTGCCAGCAGCCCCGGGACATACAATGAAAAACTGTTTTTT. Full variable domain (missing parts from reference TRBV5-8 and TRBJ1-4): EAGVTQSPTHLIKTRGQQATLRCSPISGHTSVYWYQQALGLGLQFLLWYDEGEERNRGNFPPRFSGRQFPNYSSELNVNALELEDSALYLCASSPGTYNEKLFFGSGTQLSVL.

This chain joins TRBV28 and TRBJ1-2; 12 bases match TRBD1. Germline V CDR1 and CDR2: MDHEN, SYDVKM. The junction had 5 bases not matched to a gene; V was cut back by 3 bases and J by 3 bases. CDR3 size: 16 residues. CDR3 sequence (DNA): TGTGCCAGCAGTTTCTCCGGGACAGGGGGCGACTATGGCTACACCTTC. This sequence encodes CASSFSGTGGDYGYTF.

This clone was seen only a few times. The DNA of the CDR3 is TGTGCCAGCAGCAGAAGGGGGCCCTATGGCTACACCTTC. It is translated as CASSRRGPYGYTF. This chain joins TRBV11-3 and TRBJ1-2; 7 bases fit TRBD1. The CDR3 has 13 residues. Trimming at V came to 5 bases and at J to 4 bases, leaving 4 bases not matched to a gene. The V gene's germline CDR1 is SGHNT and CDR2 YENEEA.

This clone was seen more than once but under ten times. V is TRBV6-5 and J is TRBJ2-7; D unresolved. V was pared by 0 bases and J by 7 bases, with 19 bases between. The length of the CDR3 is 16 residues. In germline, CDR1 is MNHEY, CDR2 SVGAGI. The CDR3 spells CASSYSSYGVSEEQYF. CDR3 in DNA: TGTGCCAGCAGTTACTCGAGTTATGGAGTGTCAGAGGAGCAGTACTTC.

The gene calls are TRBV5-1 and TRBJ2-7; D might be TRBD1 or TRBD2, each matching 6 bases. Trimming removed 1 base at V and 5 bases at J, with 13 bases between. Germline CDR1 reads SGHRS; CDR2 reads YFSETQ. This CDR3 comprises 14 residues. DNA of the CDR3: TGCGCCAGCAGCTTGTTTCCAGGGGAGGACGAGCAGTACTTC. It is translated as CASSLFPGEDEQYF.

The CDR3 loop is CASSLGFGGWQGSEQFF. CDR3 DNA sequence: TGTGCCAGCAGCTTAGGGTTTGGTGGCTGGCAGGGCAGTGAGCAGTTCTTC. This chain connects TRBV7-2 to TRBJ2-1, with D tentatively TRBD1 (5 bases). Trimming cost V 1 base and J 9 bases, with 22 bases left between them. Germline V gene data show CDR1 as SGHTA and CDR2 as FQGNSA. The CDR3 runs to 17 residues.

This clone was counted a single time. CDR3 amino acids: CASSQDWNSGTSYEQYF. The CDR3 coding sequence is TGCGCCAGCAGCCAAGATTGGAATAGCGGGACTTCCTACGAGCAGTACTTC. The chain couples TRBV4-3 to TRBJ2-7; the match to TRBD2 covers 8 bases. The CDR3 loop spans 17 amino acids. V shed 0 bases, J shed 1 base, and the junction held 8 bases outside the gene matches. Per germline, CDR1 LGHNA and CDR2 YSLEER.

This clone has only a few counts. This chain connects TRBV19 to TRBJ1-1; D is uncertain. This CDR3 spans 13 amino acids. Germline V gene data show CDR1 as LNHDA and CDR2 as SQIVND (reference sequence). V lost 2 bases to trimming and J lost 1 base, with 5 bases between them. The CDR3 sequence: CASSIQENTEAFF. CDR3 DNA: TGTGCCAGTAGTATACAGGAGAACACTGAAGCTTTCTTT.

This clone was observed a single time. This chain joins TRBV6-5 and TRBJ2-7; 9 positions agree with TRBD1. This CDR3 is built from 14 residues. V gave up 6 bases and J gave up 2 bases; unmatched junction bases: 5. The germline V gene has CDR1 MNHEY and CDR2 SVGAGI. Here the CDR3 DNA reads TGTGCCAGCAGCCGTGGACAGGGGACCTACGAGCAGTACTTC. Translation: CASSRGQGTYEQYF.

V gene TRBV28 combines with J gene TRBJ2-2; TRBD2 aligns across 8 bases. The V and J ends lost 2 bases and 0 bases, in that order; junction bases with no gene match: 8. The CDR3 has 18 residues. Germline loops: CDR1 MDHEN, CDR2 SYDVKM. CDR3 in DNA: TGTGCCAGCAGTTTAAGGGTAGCGGGGACCTCGAACACCGGGGAGCTGTTTTTT. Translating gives CASSLRVAGTSNTGELFF.

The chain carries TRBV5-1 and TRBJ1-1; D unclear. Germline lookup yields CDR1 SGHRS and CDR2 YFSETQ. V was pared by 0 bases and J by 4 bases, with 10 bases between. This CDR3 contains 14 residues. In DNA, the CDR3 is TGCGCCAGCAGCTTGGTAAAGGGTTGCACTGAAGCTTTCTTT. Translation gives CASSLVKGCTEAFF.

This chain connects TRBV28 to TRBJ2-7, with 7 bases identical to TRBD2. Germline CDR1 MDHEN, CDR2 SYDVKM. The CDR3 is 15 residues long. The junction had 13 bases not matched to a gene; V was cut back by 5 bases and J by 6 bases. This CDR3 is CASSQGRDGRSEQYF. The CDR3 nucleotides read TGTGCCAGCAGTCAAGGGAGGGACGGACGGAGCGAGCAGTACTTC.

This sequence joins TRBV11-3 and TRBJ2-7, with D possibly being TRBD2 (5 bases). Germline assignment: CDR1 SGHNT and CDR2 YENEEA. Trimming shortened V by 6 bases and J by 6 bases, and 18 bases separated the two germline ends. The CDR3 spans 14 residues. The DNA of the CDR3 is TGTGCCAGCAGACAGCGGTCGGGTAGGTCCGAGCAGTACTTC. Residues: CASRQRSGRSEQYF.

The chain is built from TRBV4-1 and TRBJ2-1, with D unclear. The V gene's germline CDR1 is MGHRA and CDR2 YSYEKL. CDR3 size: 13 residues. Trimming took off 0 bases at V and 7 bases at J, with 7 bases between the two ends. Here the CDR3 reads CASSQDRPNEQFF. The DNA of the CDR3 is TGCGCCAGCAGCCAAGATCGACCGAATGAGCAGTTCTTC.

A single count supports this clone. The CDR3 region has the DNA TGTGCCAGCAGCTTAACTTGGACCCAGTACTTC. Protein sequence: CASSLTWTQYF. The J gene is TRBJ2-5, the V gene TRBV7-9; unclear D gene. The V gene lost 2 bases and the J gene lost 7 bases, with 5 bases spanning the gap. Germline V gene sequence: CDR1 SEHNR, CDR2 FQNEAQ (reference sequence). CDR3 length equals 11 residues.

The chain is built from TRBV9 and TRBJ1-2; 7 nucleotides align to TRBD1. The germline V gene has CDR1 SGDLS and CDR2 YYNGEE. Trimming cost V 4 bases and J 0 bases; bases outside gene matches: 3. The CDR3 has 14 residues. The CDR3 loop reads CASSSGTANYGYTF. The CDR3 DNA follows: TGTGCCAGCAGCTCAGGGACAGCTAACTATGGCTACACCTTC. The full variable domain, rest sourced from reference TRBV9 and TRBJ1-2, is DSGVTQTPKHLITATGQRVTLRCSPRSGDLSVYWYQQSLDQGLQFLIQYYNGEERAKGNILERFSAQQFPDLHSELNLSSLELGDSALYFCASSSGTANYGYTFGSGTRLTVV.

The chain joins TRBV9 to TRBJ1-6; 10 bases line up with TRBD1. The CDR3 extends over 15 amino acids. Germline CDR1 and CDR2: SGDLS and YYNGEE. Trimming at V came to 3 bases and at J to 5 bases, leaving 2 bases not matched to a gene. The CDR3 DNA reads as TGTGCCAGCAGCGCCGGGACAGGGGATAATTCACCCCTCCACTTT. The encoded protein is CASSAGTGDNSPLHF.

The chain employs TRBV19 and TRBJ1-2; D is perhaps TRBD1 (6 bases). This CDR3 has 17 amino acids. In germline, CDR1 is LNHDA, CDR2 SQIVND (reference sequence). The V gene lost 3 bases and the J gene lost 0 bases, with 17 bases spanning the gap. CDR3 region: CASSIWIGRGANYGYTF. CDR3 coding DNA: TGTGCCAGTAGTATCTGGATCGGCAGGGGCGCTAACTATGGCTACACCTTC.